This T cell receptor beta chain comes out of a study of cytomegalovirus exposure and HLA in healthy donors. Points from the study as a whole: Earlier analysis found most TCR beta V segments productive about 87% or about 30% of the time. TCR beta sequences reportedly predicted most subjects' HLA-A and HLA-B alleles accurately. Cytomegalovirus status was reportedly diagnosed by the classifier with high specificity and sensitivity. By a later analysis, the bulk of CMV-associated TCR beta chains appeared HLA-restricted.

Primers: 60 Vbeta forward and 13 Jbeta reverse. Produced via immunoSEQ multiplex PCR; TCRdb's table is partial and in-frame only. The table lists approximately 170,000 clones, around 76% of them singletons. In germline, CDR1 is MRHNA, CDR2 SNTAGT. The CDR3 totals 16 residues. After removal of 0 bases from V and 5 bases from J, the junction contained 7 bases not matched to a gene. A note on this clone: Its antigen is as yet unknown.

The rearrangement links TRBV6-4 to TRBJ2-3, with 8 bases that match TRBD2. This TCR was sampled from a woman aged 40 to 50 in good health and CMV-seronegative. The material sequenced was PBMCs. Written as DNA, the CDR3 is TGTGCCAGCAGTGACTCGGTAGCGGGACTCGGAGATACGCAGTATTTT. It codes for CASSDSVAGLGDTQYF.